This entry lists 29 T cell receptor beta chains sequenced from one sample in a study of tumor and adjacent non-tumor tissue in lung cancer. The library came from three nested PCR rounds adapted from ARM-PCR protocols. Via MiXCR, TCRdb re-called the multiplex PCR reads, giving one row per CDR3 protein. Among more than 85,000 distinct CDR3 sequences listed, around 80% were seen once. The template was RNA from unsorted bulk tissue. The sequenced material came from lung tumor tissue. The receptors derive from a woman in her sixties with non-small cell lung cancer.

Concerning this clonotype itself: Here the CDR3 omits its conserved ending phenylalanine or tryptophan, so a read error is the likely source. CDR3 nucleotides: TGTGCTAGCAGCTTGGGACTAGGGCGATGGGACATTCAGTACTTA. This gives the protein CASSLGLGRWDIQYL. The chain employs TRBV5-5 and TRBJ2-4, with 8 bases fitting TRBD2. This CDR3 contains 15 residues. Germline V CDR1 and CDR2: SGHKS, YYEKEE (reference sequence).

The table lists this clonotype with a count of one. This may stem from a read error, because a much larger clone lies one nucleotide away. The CDR3 DNA follows: TGCGCCAGCAGCCAAGAGGGATCGGGGGGGGCCAAAAACATTCAGTACTTC. It yields the protein CASSQEGSGGAKNIQYF. The chain has TRBV4-1 and TRBJ2-4; TRBD2 agrees at 8 bases. The V gene end was trimmed by 0 bases and the J gene end by 1 base; junction bases not matched to a gene: 5. Germline assignment: CDR1 MGHRA and CDR2 YSYEKL. This CDR3 is 17 amino acids long.

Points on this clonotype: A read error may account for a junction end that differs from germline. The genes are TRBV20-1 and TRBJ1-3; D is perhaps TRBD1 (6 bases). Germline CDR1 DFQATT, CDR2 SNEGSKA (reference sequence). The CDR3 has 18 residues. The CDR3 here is CTARDRRKEGHSGNTMYF. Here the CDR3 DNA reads TGCACTGCTAGAGATCGGAGGAAGGAGGGACACTCTGGAAATACCATGTATTTT.

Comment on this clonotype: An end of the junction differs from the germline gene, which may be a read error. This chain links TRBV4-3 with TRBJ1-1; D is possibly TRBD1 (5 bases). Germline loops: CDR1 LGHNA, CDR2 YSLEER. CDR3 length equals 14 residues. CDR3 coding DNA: TGCGCAAGCAACCAGGGCACAGGTGGCACTGAAGCTTTCTTT. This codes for CASNQGTGGTEAFF.

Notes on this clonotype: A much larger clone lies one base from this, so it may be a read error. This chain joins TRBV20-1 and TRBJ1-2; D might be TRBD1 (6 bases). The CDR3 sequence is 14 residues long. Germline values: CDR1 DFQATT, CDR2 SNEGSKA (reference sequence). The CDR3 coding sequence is TGCAGTGATAGAGATAGTCAGGGGAGCTATGGCTACACCTTC. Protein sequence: CSDRDSQGSYGYTF.

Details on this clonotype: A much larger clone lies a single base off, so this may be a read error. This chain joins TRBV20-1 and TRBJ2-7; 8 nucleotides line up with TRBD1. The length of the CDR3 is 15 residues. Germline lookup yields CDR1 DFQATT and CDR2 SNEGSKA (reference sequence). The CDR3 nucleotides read TGCAGTACTAGAGATCCCGACAGGGGCGGGTACGAGCAGTACTTC. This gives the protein CSTRDPDRGGYEQYF.

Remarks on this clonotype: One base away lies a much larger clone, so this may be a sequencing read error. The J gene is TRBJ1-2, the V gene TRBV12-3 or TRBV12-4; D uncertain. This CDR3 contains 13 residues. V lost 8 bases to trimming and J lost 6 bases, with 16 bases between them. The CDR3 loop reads CASSNGRFDGYTF. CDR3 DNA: TGTGCCAGCTCCAATGGGAGGTTCGATGGCTACACCTTC.

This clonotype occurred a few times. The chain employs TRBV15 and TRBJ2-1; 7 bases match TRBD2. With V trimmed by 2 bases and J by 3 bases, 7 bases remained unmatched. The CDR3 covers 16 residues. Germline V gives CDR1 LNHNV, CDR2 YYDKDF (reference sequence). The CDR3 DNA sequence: TGTGCCACCAGCAGAAATCCGGCTAGCGGCTACAATGAGCAGTTCTTC. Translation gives CATSRNPASGYNEQFF.

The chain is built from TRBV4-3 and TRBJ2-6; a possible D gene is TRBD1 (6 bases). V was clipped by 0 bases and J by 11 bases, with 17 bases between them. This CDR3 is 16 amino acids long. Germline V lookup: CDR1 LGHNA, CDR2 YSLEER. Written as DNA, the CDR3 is TGCGCCAGCAGCCAAGAACAGGGTACTGGAGCCTACGTCCTGACTTTC. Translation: CASSQEQGTGAYVLTF.

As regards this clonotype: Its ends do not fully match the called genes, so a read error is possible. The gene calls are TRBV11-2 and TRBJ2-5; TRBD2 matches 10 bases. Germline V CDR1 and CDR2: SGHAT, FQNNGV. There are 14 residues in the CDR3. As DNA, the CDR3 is TGTGCCAACAGCAAGCGGGGGGGGCAAGAGACCCAGTACTTC. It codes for CANSKRGGQETQYF. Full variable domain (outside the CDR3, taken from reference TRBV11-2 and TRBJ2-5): EAGVAQSPRYKIIEKRQSVAFWCNPISGHATLYWYQQILGQGPKLLIQFQNNGVVDDSQLPKDRFSAERLKGVDSTLKIQPAKLEDSAVYLCANSKRGGQETQYFGPGTRLLVL.

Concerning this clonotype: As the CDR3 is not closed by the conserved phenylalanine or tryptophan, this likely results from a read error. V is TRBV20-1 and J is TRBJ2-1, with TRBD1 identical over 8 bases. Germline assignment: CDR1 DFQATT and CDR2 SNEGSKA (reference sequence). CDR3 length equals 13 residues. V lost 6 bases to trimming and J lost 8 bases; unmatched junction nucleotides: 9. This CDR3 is CSALGQGSDEQFI. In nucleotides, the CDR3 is TGCAGTGCGCTTGGACAGGGTTCAGATGAGCAGTTCATC.

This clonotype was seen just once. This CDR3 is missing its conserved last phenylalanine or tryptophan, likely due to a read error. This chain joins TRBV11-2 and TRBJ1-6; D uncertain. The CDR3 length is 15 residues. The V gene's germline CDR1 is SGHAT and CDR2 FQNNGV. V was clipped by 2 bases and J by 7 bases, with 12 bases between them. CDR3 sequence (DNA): TGTGCCAGCAGCTTACAACCCAACCCGAATTCACCCCTCCACGCT. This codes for CASSLQPNPNSPLHA.

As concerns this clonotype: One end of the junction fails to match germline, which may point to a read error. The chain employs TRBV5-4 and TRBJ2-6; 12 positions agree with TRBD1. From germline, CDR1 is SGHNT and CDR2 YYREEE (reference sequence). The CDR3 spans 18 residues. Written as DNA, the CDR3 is TGTGCCAGCAGCTTTCCGGGACAGGGGGCAACTGGGGCCAACGTCCTGGCTTTC. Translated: CASSFPGQGATGANVLAF.

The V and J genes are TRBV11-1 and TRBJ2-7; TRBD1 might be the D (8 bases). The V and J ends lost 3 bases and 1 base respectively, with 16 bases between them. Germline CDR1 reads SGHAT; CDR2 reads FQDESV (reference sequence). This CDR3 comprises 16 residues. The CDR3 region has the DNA TGTGCCAGCAGCTTGACTGGACAGGGAGGGTCCTACGAGCAGTACTTC. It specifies CASSLTGQGGSYEQYF.

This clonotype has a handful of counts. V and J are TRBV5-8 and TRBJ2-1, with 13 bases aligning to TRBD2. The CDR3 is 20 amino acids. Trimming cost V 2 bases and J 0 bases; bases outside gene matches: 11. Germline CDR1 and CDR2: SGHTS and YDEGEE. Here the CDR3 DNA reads TGTGCCAGCAGCTTTGAGTTTGGGACTAGCGGGAAGAGCTCCTACAATGAGCAGTTCTTC. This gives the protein CASSFEFGTSGKSSYNEQFF.

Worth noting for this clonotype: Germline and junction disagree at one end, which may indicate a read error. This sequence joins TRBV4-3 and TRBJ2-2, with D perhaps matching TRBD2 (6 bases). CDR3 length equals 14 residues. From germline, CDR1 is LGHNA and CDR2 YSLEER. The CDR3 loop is CASSPGVRTGELFF. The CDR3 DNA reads TGCGCTAGCAGCCCGGGAGTTCGCACCGGGGAACTGTTTTTT.

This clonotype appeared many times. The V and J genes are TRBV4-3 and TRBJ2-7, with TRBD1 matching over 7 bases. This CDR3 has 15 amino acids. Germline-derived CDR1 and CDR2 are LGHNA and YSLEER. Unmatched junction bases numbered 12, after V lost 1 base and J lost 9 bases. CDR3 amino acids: CASSQAKTGQWVQYF. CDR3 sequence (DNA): TGCGCCAGCAGCCAAGCGAAGACGGGACAGTGGGTGCAGTACTTC.

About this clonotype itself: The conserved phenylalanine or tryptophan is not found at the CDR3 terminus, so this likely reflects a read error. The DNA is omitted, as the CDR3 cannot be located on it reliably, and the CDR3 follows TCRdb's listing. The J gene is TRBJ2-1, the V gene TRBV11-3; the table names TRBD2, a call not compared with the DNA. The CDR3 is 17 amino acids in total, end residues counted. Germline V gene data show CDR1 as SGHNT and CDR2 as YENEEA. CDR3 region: CASSLELSSGSHNEQFL.

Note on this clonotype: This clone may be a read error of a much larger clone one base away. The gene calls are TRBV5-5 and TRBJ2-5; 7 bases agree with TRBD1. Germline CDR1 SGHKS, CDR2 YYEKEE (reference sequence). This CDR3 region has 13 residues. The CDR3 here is CASSLTGEETQNF. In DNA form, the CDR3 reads TGTGCCAGCAGCTTAACAGGGGAAGAGACCCAGAACTTC.

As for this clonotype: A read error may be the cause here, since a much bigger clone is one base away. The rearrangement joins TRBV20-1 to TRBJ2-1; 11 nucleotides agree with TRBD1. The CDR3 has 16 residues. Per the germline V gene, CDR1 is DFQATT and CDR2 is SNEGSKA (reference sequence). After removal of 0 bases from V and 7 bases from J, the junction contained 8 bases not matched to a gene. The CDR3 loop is CSAREDGTGGWNEQFF. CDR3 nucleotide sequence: TGCAGTGCTAGAGAGGATGGGACAGGGGGTTGGAATGAGCAGTTCTTC.

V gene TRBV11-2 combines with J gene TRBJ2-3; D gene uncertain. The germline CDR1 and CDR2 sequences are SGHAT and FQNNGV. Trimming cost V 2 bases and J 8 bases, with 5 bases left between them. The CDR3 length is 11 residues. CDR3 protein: CASSLSVTQYF. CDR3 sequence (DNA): TGTGCCAGCAGCTTAAGTGTTACGCAGTATTTT.

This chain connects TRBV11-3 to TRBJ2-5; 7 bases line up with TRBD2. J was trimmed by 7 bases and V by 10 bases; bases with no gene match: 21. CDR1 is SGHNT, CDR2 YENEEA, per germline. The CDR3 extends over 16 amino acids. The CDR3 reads CANSLRPGPGRGTQYF. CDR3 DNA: TGTGCCAATAGCTTAAGGCCGGGCCCAGGGAGGGGGACCCAGTACTTC.

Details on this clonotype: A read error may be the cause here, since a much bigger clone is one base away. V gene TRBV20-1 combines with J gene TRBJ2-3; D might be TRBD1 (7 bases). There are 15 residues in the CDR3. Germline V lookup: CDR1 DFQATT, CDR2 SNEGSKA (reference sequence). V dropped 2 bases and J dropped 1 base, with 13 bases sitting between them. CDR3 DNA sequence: TGCAGTGCTAGACAGCAGGGGGGCGGCACAGATACGCAGTATTTT. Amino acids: CSARQQGGGTDTQYF.

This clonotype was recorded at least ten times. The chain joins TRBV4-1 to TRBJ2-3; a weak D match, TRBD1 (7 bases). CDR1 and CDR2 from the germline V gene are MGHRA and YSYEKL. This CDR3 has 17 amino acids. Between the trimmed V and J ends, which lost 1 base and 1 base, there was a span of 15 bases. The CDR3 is CASSQGGAGGGTDTQYF. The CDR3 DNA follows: TGCGCCAGCAGCCAAGGGGGGGCAGGGGGAGGCACAGATACGCAGTATTTT.

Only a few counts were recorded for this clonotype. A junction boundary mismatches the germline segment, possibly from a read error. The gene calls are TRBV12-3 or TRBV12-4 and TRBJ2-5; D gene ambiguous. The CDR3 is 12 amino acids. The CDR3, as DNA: TGTGCCAACAGTCCGAACCAGGAGACCCAGTACTTC. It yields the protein CANSPNQETQYF.

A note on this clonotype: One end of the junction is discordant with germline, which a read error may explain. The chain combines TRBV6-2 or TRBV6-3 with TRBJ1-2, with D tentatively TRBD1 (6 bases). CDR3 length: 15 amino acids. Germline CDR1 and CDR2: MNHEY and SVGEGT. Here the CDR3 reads CDSSYSPDRPYGYTF. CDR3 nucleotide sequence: TGTGACAGCAGTTACTCACCTGACAGGCCCTATGGTTACACCTTC.

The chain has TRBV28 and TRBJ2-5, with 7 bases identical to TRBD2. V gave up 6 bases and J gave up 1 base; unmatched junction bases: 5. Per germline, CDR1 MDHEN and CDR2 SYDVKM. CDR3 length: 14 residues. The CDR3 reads CASRGGWGQETQYF. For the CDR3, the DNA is TGTGCCAGCAGGGGGGGGTGGGGCCAAGAGACCCAGTACTTC. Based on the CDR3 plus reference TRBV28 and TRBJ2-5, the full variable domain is DVKVTQSSRYLVKRTGEKVFLECVQDMDHENMFWYRQDPGLGLRLIYFSYDVKMKEKGDIPEGYSVSREKKERFSLILESASTNQTSMYLCASRGGWGQETQYFGPGTRLLVL.

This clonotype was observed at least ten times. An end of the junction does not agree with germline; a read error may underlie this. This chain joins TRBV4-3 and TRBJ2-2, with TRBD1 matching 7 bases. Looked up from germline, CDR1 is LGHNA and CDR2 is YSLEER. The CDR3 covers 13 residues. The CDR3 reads CASSQEYSGGLFF. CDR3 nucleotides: TGCGCCAGCAGCCAAGAGTACTCAGGGGGGCTGTTTTTT.

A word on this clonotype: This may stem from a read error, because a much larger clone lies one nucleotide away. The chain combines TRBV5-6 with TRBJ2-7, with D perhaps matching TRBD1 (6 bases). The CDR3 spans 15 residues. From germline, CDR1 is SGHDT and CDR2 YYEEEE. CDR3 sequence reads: CVSRYEASRGSEQYF. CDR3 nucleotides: TGTGTCAGCAGATATGAAGCCAGTAGGGGGTCCGAGCAGTACTTC.